This is a list of T cell receptor beta chains from one sample in a study of radiotherapy plus CTLA-4 blockade in lung cancer. Produced via immunoSEQ multiplex PCR; TCRdb's table is partial and in-frame only. The table includes tens of thousands of clones, approximately 72% detected once. The material was peripheral blood, obtained from a patient treated with radiotherapy plus ipilimumab. The receptors shown here come from a human donor with non-small cell lung cancer who had stable disease on radiotherapy plus ipilimumab. Both conserved end residues are part of each CDR3. D genes are given only for firm matches. The listing skips clone size in some rows; elsewhere it reads once, few, many or a size class.

size,V,D,J,CDR3,DNA
large,TRBV5-1,.,TRBJ1-1,CASSLYPGNTEAFF,TGCGCCAGCAGCTTGTATCCAGGGAACACTGAAGCTTTCTTT
.,TRBV7-6,.,TRBJ1-5,CASSSKRYSGNQPQHF,TGTGCCAGCAGCTCTAAACGATATTCGGGCAATCAGCCCCAGCATTTT
.,TRBV10-3,.,TRBJ1-6,CAIETGNPPLHF,TGTGCCATCGAAACAGGGAACCCACCCCTCCACTTT
few,TRBV5-8,.,TRBJ1-1,CASSPSGNTEAFF,TGTGCCAGCAGCCCGTCCGGGAACACTGAAGCTTTCTTT
.,TRBV6-6,TRBD1,TRBJ1-4,CASSFGTGIQVEKLFF,TGTGCCAGCAGTTTCGGGACAGGAATCCAAGTTGAAAAACTGTTTTTT
.,TRBV6-1,.,TRBJ2-3,CASTTSYSTDTQYF,TGTGCCAGCACAACCAGTTATAGCACAGATACGCAGTATTTT
once,TRBV2,TRBD1,TRBJ1-5,CASRGRDRGNQPQHF,TGTGCCAGCAGGGGCCGGGACAGGGGCAATCAGCCCCAGCATTTT
.,TRBV18,TRBD1,TRBJ2-7,CASSPLGQGYEQYF,TGTGCCAGCTCACCTCTGGGACAGGGGTACGAGCAGTACTTC
once,TRBV7-9,.,TRBJ1-1,CASSPPGGVQAKTEAFF,TGTGCCAGCAGCCCTCCCGGGGGGGTACAGGCCAAAACTGAAGCTTTCTTT
.,TRBV6-1,TRBD1,TRBJ2-7,CASLSRDRVYEQYF,TGTGCCAGCTTATCCCGGGACAGGGTTTACGAGCAGTACTTC
.,TRBV2,TRBD1,TRBJ2-5,CASSGRDRGEQYF,TGTGCCAGCAGTGGAAGGGACAGGGGTGAGCAGTACTTC
.,TRBV5-1,.,TRBJ2-2,CASSSTGSKRTGELFF,TGCGCCAGCAGCTCTACAGGGAGCAAGCGCACCGGGGAGCTGTTTTTT
few,TRBV5-3,TRBD1,TRBJ1-6,CARSLASGQGEGSPLHF,TGTGCCAGAAGCTTGGCCTCAGGACAGGGAGAAGGCTCACCCCTCCACTTT
.,TRBV11-1,TRBD2,TRBJ2-2,CASSPGLAGNTGELFF,TGTGCCAGCAGCCCCGGACTAGCGGGGAACACCGGGGAGCTGTTTTTT
.,TRBV5-4,TRBD1,TRBJ1-2,CASSKQGTYYGYTF,TGTGCCAGCAGCAAACAGGGGACGTACTATGGCTACACCTTC
.,TRBV7-9,.,TRBJ2-1,CASSLLGGGHEQFF,TGTGCCAGCAGCTTACTTGGCGGAGGGCATGAGCAGTTCTTC
.,TRBV5-1,TRBD1,TRBJ2-1,CASSTGTGVYNEQFF,TGCGCCAGCAGCACCGGGACAGGAGTTTACAATGAGCAGTTCTTC
.,TRBV21-1,.,TRBJ2-7,CASSKALVQPKSSYEQYF,TGTGCCAGCAGCAAAGCCCTAGTCCAACCTAAGAGCTCCTACGAGCAGTACTTC
few,TRBV5-4,.,TRBJ2-7,CASSENSPGLFFYEQYF,TGTGCCAGCAGCGAGAACTCCCCGGGGTTGTTCTTTTACGAGCAGTACTTC
.,TRBV10-3,TRBD1,TRBJ1-2,CASRYGTGNYGYTF,TGTGCCAGCAGATATGGGACAGGGAACTATGGCTACACCTTC
.,TRBV28,.,TRBJ2-3,CASSLTDTQYF,TGTGCCAGCAGCCTTACAGATACGCAGTATTTT
.,TRBV4-2,TRBD2,TRBJ2-1,CASSRTSGGRNEQFF,TGTGCCAGCAGCCGAACTAGCGGGGGGCGCAATGAGCAGTTCTTC
.,TRBV11-3,TRBD2,TRBJ2-4,CASSSGLAGGYKNIQYF,TGTGCCAGCAGCTCGGGACTAGCGGGGGGATACAAAAACATTCAGTACTTC
once,TRBV7-2,TRBD1,TRBJ2-5,CASSLTGGQETQYF,TGTGCCAGCAGCCTTACAGGGGGCCAAGAGACCCAGTACTTC
few,TRBV7-2,.,TRBJ1-5,CASSLQGNQPQHF,TGTGCCAGCAGCCTACAGGGTAATCAGCCCCAGCATTTT
many,TRBV21-1,.,TRBJ1-3,CASSKEEGRPSGNTIYF,TGTGCCAGCAGCAAAGAGGAAGGCAGGCCCTCTGGAAACACCATATATTTT
.,TRBV5-1,.,TRBJ1-2,CASSLEPRAINYGYTF,TGCGCCAGCAGCTTGGAACCACGCGCTATTAACTATGGCTACACCTTC
.,TRBV5-4,.,TRBJ1-1,CASSPDSRNTEAFF,TGTGCCAGCAGCCCGGACAGTAGGAACACTGAAGCTTTCTTT
.,TRBV4-1,TRBD1,TRBJ1-6,CASSQGQGAYNSPLHF,TGCGCCAGCAGCCAAGGACAGGGGGCGTACAATTCACCCCTCCACTTT
.,TRBV19,.,TRBJ1-2,CASSIVRQGFNYGYTF,TGTGCCAGTAGTATAGTCCGTCAGGGCTTTAACTATGGCTACACCTTC
.,TRBV11-3,TRBD1,TRBJ2-1,CASSFSEGQGIDEQFF,TGTGCCAGCAGCTTTTCCGAGGGACAGGGGATCGATGAGCAGTTCTTC
.,TRBV2,TRBD1,TRBJ1-4,CASSPSTGSSNEKLFF,TGTGCCAGCAGTCCATCGACAGGGTCGTCTAATGAAAAACTGTTTTTT
.,TRBV6-4,TRBD1,TRBJ1-6,CASSDSLQGTNSPLHF,TGTGCCAGCAGTGACTCGTTACAGGGGACCAATTCACCCCTCCACTTT